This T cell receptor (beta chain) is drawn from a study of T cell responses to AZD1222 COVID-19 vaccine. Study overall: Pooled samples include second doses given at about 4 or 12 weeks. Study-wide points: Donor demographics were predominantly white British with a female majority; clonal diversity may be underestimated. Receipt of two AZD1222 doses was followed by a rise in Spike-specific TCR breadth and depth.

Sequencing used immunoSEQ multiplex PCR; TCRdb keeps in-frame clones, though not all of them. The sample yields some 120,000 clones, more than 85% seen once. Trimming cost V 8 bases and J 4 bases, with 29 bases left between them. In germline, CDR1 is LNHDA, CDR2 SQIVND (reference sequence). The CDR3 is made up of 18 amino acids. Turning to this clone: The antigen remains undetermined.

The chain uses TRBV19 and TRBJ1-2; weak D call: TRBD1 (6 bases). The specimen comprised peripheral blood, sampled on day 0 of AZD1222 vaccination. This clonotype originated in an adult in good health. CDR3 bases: TGTGCCAGTCAAGGGAGGGGGGCAGGCAGTCTTAACTTCTATGGCTACACCTTC. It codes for CASQGRGAGSLNFYGYTF.